This T cell receptor (beta chain) was sequenced in a study of identical twins (dated by TCRdb to the mid-2010s). At the level of the whole study: TCR alpha and beta repertoires from monozygotic twins, unrelated adults of various ages and cord blood were deep-sequenced to test whether fetal clonotypes persist. To rule out contamination, the twin experiments were replicated at different times with different library preparation protocols.

Only healthy Caucasian donors were included. The study also sequenced three unrelated non-twin adults: a male aged 18 to 30, a male aged 50 to 59 and a female aged 50 to 59. Miltenyi CD45RO+ enrichment and human naive T-cell isolation kits were used to isolate memory (CD45RO+) and naive T cells from PBMC. The table lists this clonotype with a few counts. Its antigen remains unidentified. Base quality data are lacking; no much larger clone is found one base away. The germline V gene (reference sequence) yields PRHDT for CDR1 and FYEKMQ for CDR2. Compared with germline, V lacks 7 bases and J lacks 2 bases; bases without a gene match: 6. Its CDR3 holds 15 amino acids, cysteine through phenylalanine. This entry keeps only the CDR3 DNA: 45 bases, framed from base 1. Broader findings and caveats from the paper: Conclusions relied on cross-sectional statistical analysis, since the same donors could not be followed over many years. Abundant cord blood beta clonotypes had fewer insertions, young adult naive repertoires showed a similar but weaker trend, and memory repertoires showed no such trend. In monozygotic twins, recombination models systematically underestimated out-of-frame TCR alpha sharing, but the models matched the sharing seen between unrelated individuals. Out-of-frame TCR alpha sequences shared between twins showed an excess of low generation-probability sequences compared with coincidental sharing between unrelated individuals. Zero-insertion analyses could be partly confounded by invariant T cells such as MAIT and iNKT, though diverse VJ usage argued against such confounding for most clonotypes. Excess twin sharing in beta out-of-frame sequences was weaker because fewer shared sequences lowered the signal-to-noise ratio.

Libraries were built with 5' RACE. TCRdb names Illumina HiSeq 2000 as the instrument used. Template switching added a universal primer binding site, and the final cDNA carried a unique molecular identifier that allowed TCR cDNA molecules to be counted accurately. Specific primers in the conserved constant-segment region were used to synthesize first-strand cDNA for TCR alpha and beta chains. To control for contamination, each cDNA library was double barcoded with a SMART-Mk sample barcode plus Illumina barcodes. Two successive PCR steps introduced TruSeq adapter sequences along with Illumina sample barcodes. The Illumina HiSeq platform was used with custom primers to sequence TCR alpha and beta cDNA libraries. Turning to the authors' computational methods: MiGEC processed the raw reads to extract unique molecular identifiers, while MiXCR was used to determine the CDR3 positions. For each individual, recombination models were inferred using an EM algorithm with the repgenHMM and IGoR tools. The analysis of shared clonotypes was done with the tcR package in R, with sharing normalized by the product of cloneset sizes. To study raw recombination without the effects of thymic and clonal selection, out-of-frame nonproductive sequences were analyzed. The public reads were reprocessed in TCRdb via fastp at Q25 and MiXCR, keeping in-frame beta chains. Under each unique CDR3 protein, matching rows form one entry showing the most common genes and DNA. The V and J calls were not made by the authors but by TCRdb's processing. The sample table shows some 330,000 distinct CDR3 sequences, and around 9.7% are seen once. The ten largest make up more than 8% of the sample.

The sample taken for sequencing was naive T cells sorted from blood. Interpreted using the paper, the cell subset or site label stands for: cells isolated with a human naive T-cell isolation kit. The receptor chain draws on TRBV13 and TRBJ2-2, with 8 junctional bases fitting TRBD1. This TCR derives from a woman between 50 and 59 years old in good health. Here is the DNA: TGTGCCAGCATCATGACAGGGGCAAACACCGGGGAGCTGTTTTTT. Its translation is CASIMTGANTGELFF.